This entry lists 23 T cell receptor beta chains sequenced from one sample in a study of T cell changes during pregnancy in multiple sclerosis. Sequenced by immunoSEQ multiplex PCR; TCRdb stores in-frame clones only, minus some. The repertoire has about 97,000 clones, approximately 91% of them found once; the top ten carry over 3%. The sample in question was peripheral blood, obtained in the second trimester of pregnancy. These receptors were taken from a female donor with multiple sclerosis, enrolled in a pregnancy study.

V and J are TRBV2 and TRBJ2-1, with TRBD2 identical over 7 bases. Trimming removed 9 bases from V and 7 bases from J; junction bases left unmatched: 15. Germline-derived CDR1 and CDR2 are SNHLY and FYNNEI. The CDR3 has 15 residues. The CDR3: CASPPRASGLNEQFF. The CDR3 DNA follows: TGTGCCAGTCCACCCCGGGCTAGCGGACTTAATGAGCAGTTCTTC.

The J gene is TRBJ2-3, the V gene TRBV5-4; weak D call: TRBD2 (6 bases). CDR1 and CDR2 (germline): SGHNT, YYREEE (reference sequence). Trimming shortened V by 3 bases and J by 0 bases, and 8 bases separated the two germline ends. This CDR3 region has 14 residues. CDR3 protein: CASSSGTSTDTQYF. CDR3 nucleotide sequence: TGTGCCAGCAGCTCCGGGACTAGCACAGATACGCAGTATTTT.

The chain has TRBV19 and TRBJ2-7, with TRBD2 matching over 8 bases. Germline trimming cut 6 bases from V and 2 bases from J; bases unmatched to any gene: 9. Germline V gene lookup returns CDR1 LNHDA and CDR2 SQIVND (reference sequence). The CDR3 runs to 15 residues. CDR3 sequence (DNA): TGTGCCAGTAGGCCTGGGACTAGGAACACCTACGAGCAGTACTTC. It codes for CASRPGTRNTYEQYF.

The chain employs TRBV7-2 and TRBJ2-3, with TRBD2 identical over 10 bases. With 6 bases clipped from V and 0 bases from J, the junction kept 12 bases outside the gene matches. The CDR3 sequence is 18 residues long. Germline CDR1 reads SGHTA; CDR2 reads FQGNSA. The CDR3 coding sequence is TGTGCCAGCAGTATTGGGCCTAGCGGGAGTACTAGCACAGATACGCAGTATTTT. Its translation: CASSIGPSGSTSTDTQYF.

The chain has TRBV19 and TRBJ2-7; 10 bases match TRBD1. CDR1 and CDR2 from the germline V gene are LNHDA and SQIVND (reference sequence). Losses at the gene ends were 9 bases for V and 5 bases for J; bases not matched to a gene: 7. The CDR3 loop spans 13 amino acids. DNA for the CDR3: TGTGCCAGCAGGGACAGGGGTGTCCACGAGCAGTACTTC. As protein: CASRDRGVHEQYF.

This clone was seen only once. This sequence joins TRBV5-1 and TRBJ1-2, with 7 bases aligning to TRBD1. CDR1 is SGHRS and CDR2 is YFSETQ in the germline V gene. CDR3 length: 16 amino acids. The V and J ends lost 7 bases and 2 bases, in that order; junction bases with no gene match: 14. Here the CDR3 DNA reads TGCGCCAGCTCGACCTTACAGGGGTTTTCCAACTATGGCTACACCTTC. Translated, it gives CASSTLQGFSNYGYTF.

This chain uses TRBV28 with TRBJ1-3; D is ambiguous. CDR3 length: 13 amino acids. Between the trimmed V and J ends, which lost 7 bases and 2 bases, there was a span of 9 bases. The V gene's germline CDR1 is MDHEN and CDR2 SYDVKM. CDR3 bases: TGTGCCAGCATGGAGTTTGCTGGAAACACCATATATTTT. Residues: CASMEFAGNTIYF.

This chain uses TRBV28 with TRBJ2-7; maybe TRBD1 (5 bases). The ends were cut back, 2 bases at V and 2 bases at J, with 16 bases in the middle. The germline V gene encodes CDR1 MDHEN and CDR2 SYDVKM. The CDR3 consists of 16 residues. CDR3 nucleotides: TGTGCCAGCAGTTTAGCCACAGGTTCTGGTACCTACGAGCAGTACTTC. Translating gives CASSLATGSGTYEQYF.

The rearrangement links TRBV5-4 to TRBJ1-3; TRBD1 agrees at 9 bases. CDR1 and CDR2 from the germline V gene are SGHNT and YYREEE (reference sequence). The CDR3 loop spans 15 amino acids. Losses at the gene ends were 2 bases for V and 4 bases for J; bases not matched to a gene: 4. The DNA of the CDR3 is TGTGCCAGCAGCTTACAGGGGGCAACCGGAAACACCATATATTTT. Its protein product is CASSLQGATGNTIYF.

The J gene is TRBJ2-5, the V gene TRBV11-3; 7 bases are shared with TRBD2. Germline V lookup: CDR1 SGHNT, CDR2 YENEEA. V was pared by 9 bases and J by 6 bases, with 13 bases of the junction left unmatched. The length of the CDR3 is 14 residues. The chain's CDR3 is CASRSGTLRKTQYF. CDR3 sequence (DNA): TGTGCCAGTCGGAGCGGGACCCTCCGGAAGACCCAGTACTTC.

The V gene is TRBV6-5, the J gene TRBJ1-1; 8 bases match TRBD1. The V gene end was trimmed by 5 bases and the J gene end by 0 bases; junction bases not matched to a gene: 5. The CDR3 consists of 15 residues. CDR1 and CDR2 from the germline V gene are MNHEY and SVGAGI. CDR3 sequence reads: CASSPPGQVNTEAFF. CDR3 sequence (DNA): TGTGCCAGCAGTCCTCCGGGACAGGTGAACACTGAAGCTTTCTTT.

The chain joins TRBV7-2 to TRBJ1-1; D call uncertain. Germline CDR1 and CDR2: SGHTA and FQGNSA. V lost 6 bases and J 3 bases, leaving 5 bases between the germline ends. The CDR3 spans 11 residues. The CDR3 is CASRADTEAFF. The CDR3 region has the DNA TGTGCCAGCAGAGCGGACACTGAAGCTTTCTTT.

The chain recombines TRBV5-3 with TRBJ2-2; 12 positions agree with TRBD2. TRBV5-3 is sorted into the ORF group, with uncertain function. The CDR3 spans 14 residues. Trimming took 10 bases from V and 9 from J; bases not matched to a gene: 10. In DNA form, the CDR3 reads TGTGCCTTACAGACTAGCGGGAGTCCCAGGGAGCTGTTTTTT. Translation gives CALQTSGSPRELFF.

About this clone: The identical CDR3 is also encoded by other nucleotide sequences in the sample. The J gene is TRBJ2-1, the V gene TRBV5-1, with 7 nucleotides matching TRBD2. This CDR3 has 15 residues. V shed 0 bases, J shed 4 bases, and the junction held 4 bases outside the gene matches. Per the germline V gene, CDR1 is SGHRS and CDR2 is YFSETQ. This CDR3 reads CASSLVAGGYNEQFF. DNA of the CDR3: TGCGCCAGCAGCTTGGTGGCCGGGGGGTACAATGAGCAGTTCTTC. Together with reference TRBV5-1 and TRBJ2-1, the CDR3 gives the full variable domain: KAGVTQTPRYLIKTRGQQVTLSCSPISGHRSVSWYQQTPGQGLQFLFEYFSETQRNKGNFPGRFSGRQFSNSRSEMNVSTLELGDSALYLCASSLVAGGYNEQFFGPGTRLTVL.

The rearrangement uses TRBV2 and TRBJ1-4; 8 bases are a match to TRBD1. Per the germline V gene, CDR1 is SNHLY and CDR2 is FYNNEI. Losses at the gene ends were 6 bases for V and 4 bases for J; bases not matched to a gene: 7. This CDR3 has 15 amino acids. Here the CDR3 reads CASSDRGLDNEKLFF. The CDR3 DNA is TGTGCCAGCAGCGACAGGGGCTTGGATAATGAAAAACTGTTTTTT. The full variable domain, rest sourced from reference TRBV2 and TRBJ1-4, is EPEVTQTPSHQVTQMGQEVILRCVPISNHLYFYWYRQILGQKVEFLVSFYNNEISEKSEIFDDQFSVERPDGSNFTLKIRSTKLEDSAMYFCASSDRGLDNEKLFFGSGTQLSVL.

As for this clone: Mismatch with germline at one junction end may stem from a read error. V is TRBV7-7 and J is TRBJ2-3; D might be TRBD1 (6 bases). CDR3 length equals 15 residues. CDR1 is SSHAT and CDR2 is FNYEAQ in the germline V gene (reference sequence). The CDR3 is CASSLSPGAVDTQYF. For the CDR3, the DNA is TGTGCTAGCAGCTTATCCCCAGGGGCAGTAGATACGCAGTATTTT.

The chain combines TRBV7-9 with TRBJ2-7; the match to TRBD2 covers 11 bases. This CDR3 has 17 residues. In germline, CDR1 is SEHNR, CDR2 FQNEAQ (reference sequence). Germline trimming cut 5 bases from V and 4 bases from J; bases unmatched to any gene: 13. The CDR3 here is CASSPKRAGTSGYEQYF. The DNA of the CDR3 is TGTGCCAGCAGCCCTAAAAGGGCCGGGACTAGCGGTTACGAGCAGTACTTC.

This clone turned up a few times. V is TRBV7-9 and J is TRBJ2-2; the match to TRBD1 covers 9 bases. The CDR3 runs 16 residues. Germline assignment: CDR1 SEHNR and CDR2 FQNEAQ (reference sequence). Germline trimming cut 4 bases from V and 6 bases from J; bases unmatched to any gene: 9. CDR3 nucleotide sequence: TGTGCCAGCAGCTCCAACAGGGGGCGAGGTCCCGGGGAGCTGTTTTTT. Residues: CASSSNRGRGPGELFF.

For the CDR3, the DNA is TGTGCCAGTCAAGGGACAGGGGACTCCGGGGAGCTGTTTTTT. Translation gives CASQGTGDSGELFF. V is TRBV18 and J is TRBJ2-2; 10 bases match TRBD1. CDR1 and CDR2 from the germline V gene are KGHSH and LQKENI. This CDR3 region has 14 residues. The V segment lost 9 bases and the J segment 6 bases; nucleotides outside the gene matches: 7.

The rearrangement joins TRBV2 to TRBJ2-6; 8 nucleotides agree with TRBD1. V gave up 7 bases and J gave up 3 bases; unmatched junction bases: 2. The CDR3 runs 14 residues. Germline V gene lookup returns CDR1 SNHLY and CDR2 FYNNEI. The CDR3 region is CASTGTGGANVLTF. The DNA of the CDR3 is TGTGCCAGCACCGGGACAGGTGGGGCCAACGTCCTGACTTTC.

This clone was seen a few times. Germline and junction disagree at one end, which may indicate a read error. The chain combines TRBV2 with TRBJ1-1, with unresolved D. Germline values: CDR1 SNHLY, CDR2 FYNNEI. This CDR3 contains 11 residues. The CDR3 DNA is TGTGCCAGCAGGGAAAACAGTGAAGCTTTCTTT. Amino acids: CASRENSEAFF.

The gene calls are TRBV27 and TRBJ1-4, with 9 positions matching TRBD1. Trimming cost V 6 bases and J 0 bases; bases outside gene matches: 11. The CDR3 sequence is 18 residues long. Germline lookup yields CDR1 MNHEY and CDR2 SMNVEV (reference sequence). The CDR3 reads CASRRLQGAPATNEKLFF. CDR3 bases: TGTGCCAGCAGACGATTACAGGGGGCGCCTGCAACTAATGAAAAACTGTTTTTT.

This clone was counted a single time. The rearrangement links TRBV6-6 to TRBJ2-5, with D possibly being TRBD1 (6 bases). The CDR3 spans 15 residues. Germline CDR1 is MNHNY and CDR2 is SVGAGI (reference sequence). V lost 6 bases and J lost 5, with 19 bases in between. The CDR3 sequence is CASSPDRLAGETQYF. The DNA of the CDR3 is TGTGCCAGCAGCCCAGACAGGCTGGCTGGGGAGACCCAGTACTTC.